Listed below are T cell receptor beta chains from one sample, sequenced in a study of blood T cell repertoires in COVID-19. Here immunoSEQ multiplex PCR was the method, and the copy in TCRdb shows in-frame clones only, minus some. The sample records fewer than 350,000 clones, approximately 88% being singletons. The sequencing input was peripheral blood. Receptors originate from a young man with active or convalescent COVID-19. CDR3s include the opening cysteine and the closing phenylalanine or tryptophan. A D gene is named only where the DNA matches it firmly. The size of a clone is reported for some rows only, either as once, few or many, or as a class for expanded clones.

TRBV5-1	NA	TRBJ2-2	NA	CASSLEYNRARNTGELFF	TGCGCCAGCAGCTTGGAATATAACAGGGCTAGGAACACCGGGGAGCTGTTTTTT
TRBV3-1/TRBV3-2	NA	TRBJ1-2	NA	CASSQHRDNNYGYTF	TGTGCCAGCAGCCAACACCGGGACAATAACTATGGCTACACCTTC
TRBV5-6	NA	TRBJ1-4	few	CASSLGGYNEKLFF	TGTGCCAGCAGCTTAGGCGGATATAATGAAAAACTGTTTTTT
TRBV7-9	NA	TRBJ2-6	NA	CASFGDSYSGANVLTF	TGTGCCAGCTTTGGAGACAGCTACTCTGGGGCCAACGTCCTGACTTTC
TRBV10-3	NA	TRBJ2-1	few	CAISDRDSPNEQFF	TGTGCCATCAGTGACCGTGACAGTCCCAATGAGCAGTTCTTC
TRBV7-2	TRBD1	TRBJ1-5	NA	CASSSTAPGQGQPQHF	TGTGCCAGCAGCTCTACAGCTCCGGGACAGGGACAGCCCCAGCATTTT
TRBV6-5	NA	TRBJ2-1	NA	CASSYAVVTEQFF	TGTGCCAGCAGTTATGCAGTCGTCACTGAGCAGTTCTTC
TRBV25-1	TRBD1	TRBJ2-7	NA	CASSWTGAGEQYF	TGTGCCAGCAGCTGGACAGGGGCCGGCGAGCAGTACTTC
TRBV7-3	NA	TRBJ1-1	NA	CASSLNGALGGGTEAFF	TGTGCCAGCAGCTTAAATGGGGCCCTGGGGGGAGGGACTGAAGCTTTCTTT
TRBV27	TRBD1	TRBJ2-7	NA	CASSPGQGIGEQYF	TGTGCCAGCAGTCCCGGACAGGGAATAGGAGAGCAGTACTTC
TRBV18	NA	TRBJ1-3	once	CASSPREQGTGNTIYF	TGTGCCAGCTCACCGCGTGAACAGGGAACTGGAAACACCATATATTTT
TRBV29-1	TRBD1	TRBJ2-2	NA	CSVPGQGGNGELFF	TGCAGCGTCCCGGGACAGGGAGGGAACGGGGAGCTGTTTTTT
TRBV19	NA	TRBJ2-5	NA	CASSLAGETQYF	TGTGCCAGTAGTCTGGCGGGGGAGACCCAGTACTTC
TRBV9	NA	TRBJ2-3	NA	CASSYLPSARGTDTQYF	TGTGCCAGCAGCTACCTCCCAAGTGCCCGGGGCACAGATACGCAGTATTTT
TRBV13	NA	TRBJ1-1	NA	CASSLGRGKGAFF	TGTGCCAGCAGCTTAGGACGGGGGAAGGGGGCTTTCTTT
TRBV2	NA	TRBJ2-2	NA	CASGSDQGGTGELFF	TGTGCCAGCGGGTCCGACCAGGGGGGCACCGGGGAGCTGTTTTTT
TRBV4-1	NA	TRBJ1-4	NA	CASSPLGGPNEKLFF	TGCGCCAGCAGCCCCCTGGGAGGGCCTAATGAAAAACTGTTTTTT
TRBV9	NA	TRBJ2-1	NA	CASSATEDEQFF	TGTGCCAGCAGCGCGACGGAGGATGAGCAGTTCTTC
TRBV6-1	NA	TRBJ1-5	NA	CASSEQSNQPQHF	TGTGCCAGCAGTGAACAGAGCAATCAGCCCCAGCATTTT
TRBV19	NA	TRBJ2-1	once	CASSMRGNEQFF	TGTGCCAGTAGTATGCGGGGCAATGAGCAGTTCTTC
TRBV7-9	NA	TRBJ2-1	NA	CASSLVPGRYFYNEQFF	TGTGCCAGCAGCTTAGTTCCAGGTAGATATTTCTACAATGAGCAGTTCTTC
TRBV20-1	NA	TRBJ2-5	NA	CSASFLRGQETQYF	TGCAGTGCTAGTTTTCTTCGGGGCCAAGAGACCCAGTACTTC
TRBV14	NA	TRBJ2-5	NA	CASSQALEETQYF	TGTGCCAGCAGCCAAGCTCTAGAGGAGACCCAGTACTTC
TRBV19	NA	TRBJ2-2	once	CASNHRRYTGELFF	TGTGCCAGTAATCACAGGCGATACACCGGGGAGCTGTTTTTT
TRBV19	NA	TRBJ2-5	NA	CASKERGGETQYF	TGTGCCAGTAAAGAAAGGGGGGGTGAGACCCAGTACTTC
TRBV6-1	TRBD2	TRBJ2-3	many	CASSEATGGPDTQYF	TGTGCCAGCAGTGAAGCGACGGGGGGGCCAGATACGCAGTATTTT
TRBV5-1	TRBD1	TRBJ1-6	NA	CASSRTLTGDFNSPLHF	TGCGCCAGCAGCAGAACCCTGACAGGGGATTTTAATTCACCCCTCCACTTT
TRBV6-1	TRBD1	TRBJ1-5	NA	CASSEGQGEGQPQHF	TGTGCCAGCAGTGAAGGACAGGGTGAGGGTCAGCCCCAGCATTTT
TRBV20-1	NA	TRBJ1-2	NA	CSASSYQSYGYTF	TGCAGTGCTAGTAGTTACCAGTCCTATGGCTACACCTTC
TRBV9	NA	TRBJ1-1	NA	CASTLTGNTEAFF	TGTGCCAGCACCCTAACGGGGAACACTGAAGCTTTCTTT
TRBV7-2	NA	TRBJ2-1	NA	CASSLSNSLYNEQFF	TGTGCCAGCAGCTTAAGTAACAGCCTCTACAATGAGCAGTTCTTC
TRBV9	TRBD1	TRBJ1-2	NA	CASSVGTGFNGYTF	TGTGCCAGCAGCGTTGGGACAGGCTTCAATGGCTACACCTTC
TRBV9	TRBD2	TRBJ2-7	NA	CASSAGLASYEQYF	TGTGCCAGCAGCGCCGGACTAGCGAGCTACGAGCAGTACTTC
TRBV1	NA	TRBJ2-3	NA	CTSSQVGGGVEWDTQYF	TGCACCAGCAGCCAAGTTGGCGGGGGGGTCGAATGGGATACGCAGTATTTT
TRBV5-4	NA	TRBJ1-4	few	CASSLNRDTRGEKLFF	TGTGCCAGCAGCTTGAACAGGGACACTCGTGGTGAAAAACTGTTTTTT
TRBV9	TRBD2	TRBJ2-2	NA	CASSGRASGNGELFF	TGTGCCAGCAGCGGTAGGGCTAGCGGAAACGGGGAGCTGTTTTTT
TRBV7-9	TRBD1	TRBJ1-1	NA	CASSLGARGQLSEAFF	TGTGCCAGCAGCTTAGGGGCCAGGGGGCAGTTATCCGAAGCTTTCTTT
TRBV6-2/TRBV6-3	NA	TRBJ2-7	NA	CASSYSSAFGEQYF	TGTGCCAGCAGTTACTCGTCCGCCTTCGGGGAGCAGTACTTC
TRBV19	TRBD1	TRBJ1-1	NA	CASSILWDRGQNTEAFF	TGTGCCAGTAGTATATTGTGGGACAGGGGGCAGAACACTGAAGCTTTCTTT
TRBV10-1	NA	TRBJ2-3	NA	CASSDNRDTQYF	TGCGCCAGCAGTGATAACAGAGATACGCAGTATTTT
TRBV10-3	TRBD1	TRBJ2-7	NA	CAISTGTGPYEQYF	TGTGCCATCAGTACCGGGACAGGGCCCTACGAGCAGTACTTC
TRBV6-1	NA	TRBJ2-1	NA	CASSVVGLGAYNEQFF	TGTGCCAGCAGTGTGGTCGGACTTGGCGCCTACAATGAGCAGTTCTTC
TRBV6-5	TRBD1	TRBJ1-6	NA	CASSYETGGNSPLHF	TGTGCCAGCAGTTATGAAACAGGGGGAAATTCACCCCTCCACTTT
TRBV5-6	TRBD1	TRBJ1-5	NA	CASSLLGQGINQPQHF	TGTGCCAGCAGCTTGTTGGGACAGGGCATCAATCAGCCCCAGCATTTT
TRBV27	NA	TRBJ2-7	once	CASSSTGTIYEQYF	TGTGCCAGCAGTTCGACCGGGACAATTTACGAGCAGTACTTC
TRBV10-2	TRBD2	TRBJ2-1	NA	CASAGDYNEQFF	TGCGCCAGTGCGGGGGACTACAATGAGCAGTTCTTC
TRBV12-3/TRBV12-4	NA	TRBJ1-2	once	CASSYQGVDGYTF	TGTGCCAGCAGTTATCAAGGAGTTGATGGCTACACCTTC
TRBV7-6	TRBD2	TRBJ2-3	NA	CASSLSSRVAGGGTDTQYF	TGTGCCAGCAGCTTAAGCTCCCGGGTAGCGGGGGGGGGCACAGATACGCAGTATTTT
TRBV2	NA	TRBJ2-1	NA	CASRAGLLNEQFF	TGTGCCAGCAGGGCGGGACTCCTCAATGAGCAGTTCTTC
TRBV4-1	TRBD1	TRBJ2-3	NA	CASSQSGQSTDTQYF	TGCGCCAGCAGCCAATCGGGACAGAGCACAGATACGCAGTATTTT